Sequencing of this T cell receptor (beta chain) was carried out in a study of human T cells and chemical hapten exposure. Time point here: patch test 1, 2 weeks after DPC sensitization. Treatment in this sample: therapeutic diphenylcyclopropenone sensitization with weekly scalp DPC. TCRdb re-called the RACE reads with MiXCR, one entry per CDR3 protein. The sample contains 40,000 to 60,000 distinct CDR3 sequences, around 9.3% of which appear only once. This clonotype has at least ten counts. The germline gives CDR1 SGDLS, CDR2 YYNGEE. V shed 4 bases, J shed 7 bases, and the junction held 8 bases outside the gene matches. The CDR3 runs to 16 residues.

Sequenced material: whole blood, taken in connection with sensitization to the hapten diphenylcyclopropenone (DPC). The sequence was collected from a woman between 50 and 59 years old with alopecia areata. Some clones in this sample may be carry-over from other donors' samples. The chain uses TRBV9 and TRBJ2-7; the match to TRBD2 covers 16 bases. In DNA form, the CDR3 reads TGTGCCAGCAGCCCTGGGACTAGCGGGAGGGCGAAAGAGCAGTACTTC. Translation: CASSPGTSGRAKEQYF.